The 2 T cell receptor beta chains listed next were all sequenced from one sample in a study of cytomegalovirus exposure and HLA in healthy donors. This PCR relied on a set of 60 Vbeta primers and 13 Jbeta primers. Clones were read by immunoSEQ multiplex PCR, and TCRdb kept only the in-frame ones, dropping some. The table has 150,000 to 200,000 clones, roughly 13% seen once. Sample: PBMCs. All receptors come from a man aged 45-60 years in good health and CMV-seropositive.

The chain couples TRBV5-6 to TRBJ1-5, with 9 nucleotides matching TRBD1. Trimming at V came to 5 bases and at J to 7 bases, leaving 4 bases not matched to a gene. The CDR3 has 13 residues. The germline gives CDR1 SGHDT, CDR2 YYEEEE. The CDR3 sequence: CASSRQGGQPQHF. In DNA, the CDR3 is TGTGCCAGCAGTCGACAGGGGGGACAGCCCCAGCATTTT.

The chain uses TRBV21-1 and TRBJ1-2; the table's TRBD1 call for D was not verified on the DNA. TRBV21-1 is given as a pseudogene. The CDR3 spans 14 residues. The CDR3 region has the DNA TGTGCCAGCAGCATCCATGGGCAGAACTATGGCTACACCTTC. Residues: CASSIHGQNYGYTF.